The 24 T cell receptor beta chains reported below all come from one sample, sequenced in a study of T-cell memory formation after mild COVID-19. TCRdb called the 5' RACE reads again in MiXCR, with one record for every CDR3 protein. The data show fewer than 300,000 distinct CDR3 sequences, with approximately 15% seen just once and approximately 20% held by the top ten. The specimen was PBMCs or a T cell subset sorted from them (not recorded which). The receptors were sampled from a man between 18 and 29 years old who had mild COVID-19 (a few samples of this study predate the infection). Cell type and time point are not known.

This clonotype was seen only a few times. In nucleotides, the CDR3 is TGCAGCGTTGAAGGCACCCGCACAGATACGCAGTATTTT. Translating it yields CSVEGTRTDTQYF. The chain couples TRBV29-1 to TRBJ2-3; D call uncertain. This CDR3 region has 13 residues. Germline CDR1 reads SQVTM; CDR2 reads ANQGSEA. V was pared by 1 base and J by 1 base, with 6 bases between.

The chain combines TRBV24-1 with TRBJ2-2; D unresolved. V gave up 3 bases and J gave up 3 bases, with 13 bases separating them. The CDR3 length is 16 residues. Germline V gives CDR1 KGHDR, CDR2 SFDVKD. The CDR3 reads CATSDLITGDTGELFF. The CDR3 coding sequence is TGTGCCACCAGTGATCTGATAACTGGGGACACCGGGGAGCTGTTTTTT.

This clonotype was seen many times. The genes are TRBV2 and TRBJ1-2, with unresolved D. The germline V gene encodes CDR1 SNHLY and CDR2 FYNNEI. V gave up 0 bases and J gave up 8 bases, with 19 bases separating them. The CDR3 totals 16 residues. The CDR3 sequence is CASSEALSWREWGYTF. The DNA of the CDR3 is TGTGCCAGCAGTGAAGCGCTTTCTTGGAGGGAGTGGGGCTACACCTTC.

This clonotype has a count of ten or more. The chain couples TRBV15 to TRBJ2-5; 9 bases are a match to TRBD1. Unmatched junction bases numbered 11, after V lost 0 bases and J lost 9 bases. The CDR3 contains 16 residues. CDR1 LNHNV and CDR2 YYDKDF come from the germline V gene (reference sequence). CDR3: CATSRDKGTGFFSQYF. The CDR3 DNA reads TGTGCCACCAGCAGAGATAAAGGGACAGGGTTTTTTTCCCAGTACTTC.

V is TRBV7-3 and J is TRBJ2-1; a weak D match, TRBD2 (6 bases). This CDR3 is built from 17 residues. The germline CDR1 and CDR2 sequences are SGHTA and FQGTGA. Trimming cost V 4 bases and J 8 bases, with 24 bases left between them. CDR3 region: CASSYKTGLKESHEQFF. In DNA form, the CDR3 reads TGTGCCAGCAGCTACAAGACGGGACTCAAAGAAAGCCATGAGCAGTTCTTC. Complete variable domain (other parts from reference TRBV7-3 and TRBJ2-1): GAGVSQTPSNKVTEKGKYVELRCDPISGHTALYWYRQSLGQGPEFLIYFQGTGAADDSGLPNDRFFAVRPEGSVSTLKIQRTERGDSAVYLCASSYKTGLKESHEQFFGPGTRLTVL.

The chain joins TRBV27 to TRBJ1-5; unclear D gene. This CDR3 comprises 13 residues. V was cut by 4 bases and J by 0 bases, with 4 bases left in between. Germline-derived CDR1 and CDR2 are MNHEY and SMNVEV (reference sequence). The CDR3 nucleotides are TGTGCCAGCAGTTACTATAGCAATCAGCCCCAGCATTTT. Its protein product is CASSYYSNQPQHF.

The chain employs TRBV20-1 and TRBJ2-7; 9 bases fit TRBD1. This CDR3 region has 13 residues. V lost 6 bases to trimming and J lost 9 bases; unmatched junction nucleotides: 12. CDR1 and CDR2 (germline): DFQATT, SNEGSKA (reference sequence). CDR3 sequence: CSATQQGAPGQYF. CDR3 nucleotides: TGCAGTGCGACACAACAGGGGGCGCCCGGGCAGTACTTC.

The V and J genes are TRBV5-1 and TRBJ2-1, with a possible D match to TRBD1 (6 bases). V was trimmed by 4 bases and J by 7 bases, leaving 12 bases between them. CDR1 and CDR2 from the germline V gene are SGHRS and YFSETQ. This CDR3 has 13 residues. Here the CDR3 DNA reads TGCGCCAGCAGCGCCGGGACAATGAATGAGCAGTTCTTC. Protein product: CASSAGTMNEQFF.

This rearrangement joins TRBV12-3 or TRBV12-4 to TRBJ1-2; D is unresolved. CDR3 length: 13 residues. With 6 bases removed from V and 5 bases from J, the gap between germline ends came to 13 bases. CDR3 sequence: CASRYSMGYGYTF. The CDR3 DNA reads TGTGCCAGCAGGTACTCAATGGGGTATGGCTACACCTTC.

V is TRBV14 and J is TRBJ2-5; D unclear. V dropped 0 bases and J dropped 5 bases, with 7 bases sitting between them. Germline CDR1 and CDR2: SGHDN and FVKESK. The CDR3 is 13 residues long. As DNA, the CDR3 is TGTGCCAGCAGCCAAGACCGTGCGGAGACCCAGTACTTC. It is translated as CASSQDRAETQYF.

This rearrangement joins TRBV6-2 or TRBV6-3 to TRBJ2-3; tentative D call: TRBD1 (5 bases). Germline CDR1 and CDR2: MNHEY and SVGEGT. CDR3 length equals 14 residues. V lost 7 bases and J lost 3, with 14 bases in between. The CDR3 region has the DNA TGTGCCAGCATCCAACCGCCAGGGACAGATACGCAGTATTTT. Residues: CASIQPPGTDTQYF.

CDR3 nucleotide sequence: TGCAGTGCTCCCCGGGACGGCGATTCCTACGAGCAGTACGTC. Encoded protein: CSAPRDGDSYEQYV. This rearrangement joins TRBV20-1 to TRBJ2-7; tentatively, D is TRBD1 or TRBD2 (5 bases each). The CDR3 loop spans 14 amino acids. V shed 5 bases and J shed 1 base, with 15 bases lying between them. The germline V gene encodes CDR1 DFQATT and CDR2 SNEGSKA (reference sequence).

This chain joins TRBV18 and TRBJ2-7; the match to TRBD1 covers 10 bases. The J segment lost 3 bases and the V segment lost 3 bases, leaving 5 bases of the junction unmatched. The CDR3 is 15 residues long. Per germline, CDR1 KGHSH and CDR2 LQKENI. CDR3 sequence (DNA): TGTGCCAGCTCACCGCTCCGGGACAGGGGCTACGAGCAGTACTTC. Residues: CASSPLRDRGYEQYF.

The chain carries TRBV29-1 and TRBJ1-5; TRBD1 is a possible D gene (5 bases). The germline CDR1 and CDR2 sequences are SQVTM and ANQGSEA. This CDR3 is built from 14 residues. The V end lost 4 bases, the J end lost 0 bases, and 10 bases lay between the germline ends. The CDR3 DNA follows: TGCAGCGTTGGAGACAGAGCTAGCAATCAGCCCCAGCATTTT. Protein sequence: CSVGDRASNQPQHF.

To note about this clonotype: Germline is not matched at one junction end, which may reflect a read error. The genes are TRBV20-1 and TRBJ2-5; TRBD2 matches at 10 bases. CDR3 length equals 14 residues. Germline lookup yields CDR1 DFQATT and CDR2 SNEGSKA (reference sequence). This chain's CDR3 is CSSRDLGLAETQYF. Written as DNA, the CDR3 is TGCAGTTCTAGAGATTTGGGACTAGCGGAGACCCAGTACTTC.

This chain uses TRBV28 with TRBJ1-1; tentatively, D is TRBD1 (5 bases). V dropped 2 bases and J dropped 1 base, with 17 bases sitting between them. The germline gives CDR1 MDHEN, CDR2 SYDVKM. CDR3 length: 17 residues. In DNA form, the CDR3 reads TGTGCCAGCAGTTTACTGGGAGCAGGAGGGACGAACACTGAAGCTTTCTTT. Its protein is CASSLLGAGGTNTEAFF.

DNA for the CDR3: TGCGCCAGCAGCCCGGGACAGGGTGGTTTAGCCTATGGCTACACCTTC. This codes for CASSPGQGGLAYGYTF. The J gene is TRBJ1-2, the V gene TRBV4-1, with TRBD1 matching 9 bases. CDR1 MGHRA and CDR2 YSYEKL come from the germline V gene. CDR3 length equals 16 residues. The V segment lost 4 bases and the J segment 4 bases; nucleotides outside the gene matches: 10.

Only a few counts were recorded for this clonotype. CDR3 residues: CASSKTGGGETQYF. Here the CDR3 DNA reads TGTGCCAGCAGCAAGACAGGGGGTGGCGAGACCCAGTACTTC. The V call is TRBV7-9, the J call TRBJ2-5, with 9 bases aligning to TRBD1. This CDR3 comprises 14 residues. With 5 bases clipped from V and 5 bases from J, the junction kept 6 bases outside the gene matches. The germline CDR1 and CDR2 sequences are SEHNR and FQNEAQ (reference sequence).

This clonotype appeared many times. This sequence joins TRBV18 and TRBJ2-5; 9 positions agree with TRBD1. The V gene end was trimmed by 4 bases and the J gene end by 3 bases; junction bases not matched to a gene: 6. Germline V gives CDR1 KGHSH, CDR2 LQKENI. CDR3 length: 15 residues. The CDR3 region has the DNA TGTGCCAGCTCACGTCGGACAGGGGAGGAAGAGACCCAGTACTTC. It codes for CASSRRTGEEETQYF.

The chain links TRBV5-1 to TRBJ1-2; possible D gene TRBD1, 5 bases. The V end lost 4 bases, the J end lost 5 bases, and 15 bases lay between the germline ends. Germline CDR1 SGHRS, CDR2 YFSETQ. The CDR3 spans 14 residues. DNA of the CDR3: TGCGCCAGCAGCCCTGGGGGGACTTCTTATGGCTACACCTTC. Amino acids: CASSPGGTSYGYTF.

The gene calls are TRBV7-9 and TRBJ2-7; 9 nucleotides agree with TRBD1. CDR3 length: 14 amino acids. The V and J ends lost 0 bases and 3 bases, in that order; junction bases with no gene match: 0. Germline CDR1 SEHNR, CDR2 FQNEAQ (reference sequence). The CDR3 DNA sequence: TGTGCCAGCAGCTTAGCGGACAGGGGCTACGAGCAGTACGTC. Its protein product is CASSLADRGYEQYV.

This clonotype was found a few times. This chain uses TRBV6-5 with TRBJ2-1, with TRBD2 identical over 9 bases. This CDR3 contains 15 residues. V gave up 6 bases and J gave up 7 bases; unmatched junction bases: 10. The germline gives CDR1 MNHEY, CDR2 SVGAGI. The CDR3 DNA sequence: TGTGCCAGCAGATACAGGGCGGGGGGGTCGAATGAGCAGTTCTTC. Protein product: CASRYRAGGSNEQFF.

V gene TRBV20-1 combines with J gene TRBJ1-1; possibly TRBD1 for D (5 bases). With 5 bases removed from V and 0 bases from J, the gap between germline ends came to 13 bases. The V gene's germline CDR1 is DFQATT and CDR2 SNEGSKA (reference sequence). The CDR3 extends over 14 amino acids. Here the CDR3 DNA reads TGCAGTGCTCCTCCAGGGAAGGTGAACACTGAAGCTTTCTTT. Its translation is CSAPPGKVNTEAFF.

The V and J genes are TRBV19 and TRBJ1-2, with 8 nucleotides matching TRBD1. CDR3 length: 12 amino acids. The V segment lost 6 bases and the J segment 4 bases; nucleotides outside the gene matches: 1. From germline, CDR1 is LNHDA and CDR2 SQIVND (reference sequence). The CDR3 DNA reads as TGTGCCAGTAGCGGGACAGGCTATGGCTACACCTTC. This gives the protein CASSGTGYGYTF.